This is a list of T cell receptor beta chains from one sample in a study of cytomegalovirus exposure and HLA in healthy donors. Data came from immunoSEQ multiplex PCR; TCRdb stores just in-frame clones and leaves some out. The sample shows about 200,000 clones, 70% to 80% of them seen only once. Sequenced: PBMCs. These receptors all come from a man between 25 and 39 years old in good health and CMV-seronegative. Each CDR3 is given with its conserved first and last residue. A D gene is named only where the DNA matches it firmly. The size of a clone is reported for some rows only, either as once, few or many, or as a class for expanded clones.

J gene,V gene,D gene,clone size,CDR3 protein,CDR3 DNA
TRBJ2-5,TRBV10-2,-,-,CASSDRGGQYF,TGCGCCAGCAGTGATAGGGGTGGCCAGTACTTC
TRBJ2-3,TRBV2,-,-,CASVPGGWTDTQYF,TGTGCCAGCGTACCAGGAGGATGGACAGATACGCAGTATTTT
TRBJ2-1,TRBV7-9,TRBD2,few,CASRSGNEDEQFF,TGTGCCAGCAGGAGCGGGAATGAGGATGAGCAGTTCTTC
TRBJ1-4,TRBV7-9,-,few,CASSPSLTGRGGLFF,TGTGCCAGCAGCCCATCTCTCACGGGCAGGGGCGGACTGTTTTTT
TRBJ2-7,TRBV28,TRBD2,-,CASSPGLAGGWEQYF,TGTGCCAGCAGCCCGGGACTAGCGGGAGGGTGGGAGCAGTACTTC
TRBJ2-1,TRBV2,-,-,CASSEAQIYNEQFF,TGTGCCAGCAGTGAAGCGCAGATCTACAATGAGCAGTTCTTC
TRBJ2-7,TRBV25-1,-,-,CASSELTDYEQYF,TGTGCCAGCAGTGAGTTAACCGACTACGAGCAGTACTTC
TRBJ2-5,TRBV7-6,TRBD1,-,CASSYTGGRETQYF,TGTGCCAGCAGCTATACAGGGGGTCGGGAGACCCAGTACTTC
TRBJ2-3,TRBV1,-,-,CTSQGATDTQYF,TGCACCAGCCAGGGGGCCACAGATACGCAGTATTTT
TRBJ2-1,TRBV2,TRBD1,-,CASSGGQGPNEQFF,TGTGCCAGCAGTGGGGGACAGGGGCCTAATGAGCAGTTCTTC
TRBJ1-6,TRBV19,TRBD1,once,CASSATQGANNSPLHF,TGTGCCAGTAGTGCAACGCAGGGGGCAAATAATTCACCCCTCCACTTT
TRBJ1-4,TRBV5-6,-,-,CASSHPTGQSYEKLFF,TGTGCCAGCAGCCACCCCACAGGACAGAGTTATGAAAAACTGTTTTTT
TRBJ1-1,TRBV28,-,-,CASSVAGSNTEAFF,TGTGCCAGCAGTGTTGCGGGATCGAACACTGAAGCTTTCTTT
TRBJ2-3,TRBV5-1,-,-,CASSLNRVTDTQYF,TGCGCCAGCAGCTTGAATCGAGTCACAGATACGCAGTATTTT
TRBJ2-5,TRBV11-2,-,-,CASSVEETQYF,TGTGCCAGCAGCGTCGAGGAGACCCAGTACTTC
TRBJ2-3,TRBV5-1,TRBD1,few,CASSPGGQGSTDTQYF,TGCGCCAGCAGCCCCGGCGGACAGGGGAGCACAGATACGCAGTATTTT
TRBJ2-7,TRBV6-1,TRBD1,-,CASSVGQVGTGTYEQYF,TGTGCCAGCAGTGTCGGCCAAGTCGGGACAGGAACCTACGAGCAGTACTTC
TRBJ2-3,TRBV6-5,-,-,CASRITGTDTQYF,TGTGCCAGCAGGATAACAGGGACAGATACGCAGTATTTT
TRBJ2-5,TRBV7-3,TRBD2,-,CASSLKVSGPSSQETQYF,TGTGCCAGCAGCTTAAAGGTTAGCGGGCCTAGCTCTCAAGAGACCCAGTACTTC
TRBJ1-6,TRBV2,TRBD1,-,CASSPDRGRNNSPLHF,TGTGCCAGCAGCCCAGACAGGGGGCGGAATAATTCACCCCTCCACTTT
TRBJ2-7,TRBV5-1,TRBD1,few,CASSLRDRAGEQYF,TGCGCCAGCAGCCTACGGGACAGGGCGGGGGAGCAGTACTTC
TRBJ2-7,TRBV10-1,TRBD2,few,CASSEREGLVRHEQYF,TGCGCCAGCAGTGAGCGGGAGGGCCTCGTTCGCCACGAGCAGTACTTC
TRBJ2-5,TRBV7-9,-,-,CASSLETSGETQYF,TGTGCCAGCAGCTTAGAAACTAGTGGTGAGACCCAGTACTTC
TRBJ1-1,TRBV4-1,TRBD1,-,CASSQKGTGKTEAFF,TGCGCCAGCAGCCAAAAGGGGACAGGGAAAACTGAAGCTTTCTTT
TRBJ2-5,TRBV5-1,TRBD2,once,CASRLMGGETQYF,TGCGCCAGCAGACTGATGGGGGGGGAGACCCAGTACTTC
TRBJ2-1,TRBV11-3,TRBD2,-,CASSQGLAGGSGNEQFF,TGTGCCAGCAGCCAGGGACTAGCGGGAGGGTCCGGAAATGAGCAGTTCTTC